This T cell receptor beta chain was found in a study of blood T cell repertoires in COVID-19. Overall study context: COVID-19 samples, acute and convalescent, were from the United States, Italy and Spain. Sources were T cells, B-cell-depleted T cells, or PBMCs; the material itself was cDNA or gDNA.

Original processing methods: The authors estimated nucleated cell counts from reference gene primer amplification. The assay was immunoSEQ multiplex PCR, and TCRdb's table has in-frame clones only and misses some. V, J and clone size reflect that table, while D and trimming were determined from the DNA. This sample yields 89,000 or so clones, of which more than 75% are seen a single time; 8% belongs to the top ten. V dropped 4 bases and J dropped 4 bases, with 13 bases sitting between them. Germline CDR1 reads MDHEN; CDR2 reads SYDVKM. This CDR3 comprises 14 residues. V and J are TRBV28 and TRBJ2-5, with D possibly being TRBD2 (5 bases). The sequence was collected from a man aged 50 or older with active COVID-19. Sequencing used peripheral blood. In nucleotides, the CDR3 is TGTGCCAGCAGTTCCCCCGAGCGGCCAGAGACCCAGTACTTC. Its translation is CASSSPERPETQYF.